A single sample is the source of the 7 T cell receptor beta chains below, sequenced in a study of Ad26.COV2.S vaccination and SARS-CoV-2 variants. Treatment denoted: approximately 18 received Ad26.COV2.S at low or high dose, single or two shots; about 5 received placebo; per-sample allocation not given. Material that was analyzed had been drawn on day 63 after the first vaccine or placebo injection. TCRdb's copy holds only in-frame clones and misses some; the assay was immunoSEQ multiplex PCR. The sample lists about 400,000 clones; about 89% were seen once. Sequenced here: peripheral blood, sampled in a trial of Ad26.COV2.S vaccine versus placebo. The origin of the receptors is a person aged 18-60 years who received the Ad26.COV2.S COVID-19 vaccine or a placebo.

In this sample, this clone turned up once. This rearrangement joins TRBV24-1 to TRBJ2-1; 11 bases map to TRBD2. Germline CDR1 reads KGHDR; CDR2 reads SFDVKD. This CDR3 is 15 amino acids long. J gave up 7 bases and V 7 bases, and 8 bases lay outside the gene matches. The CDR3 reads CATSPLGLAENEQFF. The CDR3 nucleotides read TGTGCCACCAGCCCGCTGGGACTAGCGGAGAATGAGCAGTTCTTC.

The chain carries TRBV27 and TRBJ1-6, with 7 positions matching TRBD1. CDR3 length: 15 residues. Looked up from germline, CDR1 is MNHEY and CDR2 is SMNVEV (reference sequence). V gave up 7 bases and J gave up 6 bases; unmatched junction bases: 9. The CDR3 loop is CASTIEAGGNSPLHF. The CDR3 DNA reads as TGTGCCAGCACGATCGAGGCAGGGGGTAATTCACCCCTCCACTTT.

J is TRBJ2-3 and V is TRBV7-3; 10 bases match TRBD1. The CDR3 sequence is 15 residues long. With V trimmed by 0 bases and J by 3 bases, 0 bases remained unmatched. The germline CDR1 and CDR2 sequences are SGHTA and FQGTGA. CDR3 DNA: TGTGCCAGCAGCTTAACGGGACAGGGGACAGATACGCAGTATTTT. Translating it yields CASSLTGQGTDTQYF.

V is TRBV27 and J is TRBJ1-1; D is unclear. Germline CDR1 and CDR2: MNHEY and SMNVEV (reference sequence). The V end lost 1 base, the J end lost 5 bases, and 8 bases lay between the germline ends. CDR3 length: 13 residues. The CDR3 is CASSLFGLTEAFF. CDR3 DNA sequence: TGTGCCAGCAGTTTATTTGGCCTGACTGAAGCTTTCTTT.

This clone was observed a handful of times. This chain links TRBV24-1 with TRBJ1-2; maybe TRBD1 (5 bases). This CDR3 is built from 15 residues. V dropped 5 bases and J dropped 8 bases, with 20 bases sitting between them. The germline V gene encodes CDR1 KGHDR and CDR2 SFDVKD. This CDR3 is CATSGSGSRALGYTF. In nucleotides, the CDR3 is TGTGCCACCAGTGGGTCAGGGAGTCGCGCTTTAGGCTACACCTTC.

This chain links TRBV28 with TRBJ2-1; D perhaps matches TRBD2 (5 bases). CDR3 size: 14 residues. V lost 6 bases, J lost 3 bases, and 12 bases lay in between. Looked up from germline, CDR1 is MDHEN and CDR2 is SYDVKM. The CDR3 DNA reads TGTGCCAGCAGCCTAACCCGGGACTACAATGAGCAGTTCTTC. Translating gives CASSLTRDYNEQFF.

V usage is TRBV29-1 and J usage is TRBJ1-2; D remains unclear. There are 11 residues in the CDR3. CDR1 is SQVTM and CDR2 is ANQGSEA in the germline V gene. The CDR3 nucleotides read TGCAGTTGGTTAGGCGGATCTGGCTACACCTTC. It translates to CSWLGGSGYTF.